The 6 T cell receptor beta chains below were found in one sample sequenced in a study of T cell repertoires in cytomegalovirus infection. Their antigens are not known. Via MiXCR, TCRdb re-called the reads, giving one row per CDR3 protein. This table holds fewer than 650,000 distinct CDR3 sequences, almost 40% found once. The specimen comprised cultured PBMCs, sampled from culture after CMV antigen stimulation. The source of these receptors is a human donor in good health (CMV status not recorded). Some clones in this sample may be carry-over from other donors' samples.

V gene TRBV7-8 combines with J gene TRBJ2-3; 8 nucleotides agree with TRBD2. With 4 bases clipped from V and 2 bases from J, the junction kept 8 bases outside the gene matches. Germline V gene sequence: CDR1 SGHVS, CDR2 FQNEAQ. CDR3 size: 16 residues. CDR3 region: CASSSRPAGVTDTQYF. The DNA for the CDR3 is TGTGCCAGCAGCTCACGCCCAGCGGGAGTCACAGATACGCAGTATTTT.

This clonotype has more than one count but fewer than ten. This chain links TRBV3-1 with TRBJ2-2, with a weak D call TRBD2 (5 bases). The CDR3 is 14 amino acids. Trimming stripped 0 bases from V and 7 bases from J, with 9 bases between. Germline V gene data show CDR1 as LGHDT and CDR2 as YNNKEL (reference sequence). CDR3 in amino acids: CASSQDRLYGELFF. The CDR3 coding sequence is TGTGCCAGCAGCCAAGATAGACTATACGGGGAGCTGTTTTTT.

The chain recombines TRBV7-2 with TRBJ2-7, with 7 bases identical to TRBD2. V gave up 3 bases and J gave up 4 bases; unmatched junction bases: 6. This CDR3 is built from 14 residues. The germline gives CDR1 SGHTA, CDR2 FQGNSA. CDR3 amino acids: CASSLSGNGYEQYF. The CDR3 DNA follows: TGTGCCAGCAGCTTGAGCGGGAACGGGTACGAGCAGTACTTC.

In this sample, this clonotype turned up a few times. The chain employs TRBV7-8 and TRBJ1-5; possibly TRBD1 for D (5 bases). This CDR3 has 16 residues. Germline values: CDR1 SGHVS, CDR2 FQNEAQ. V was pared by 2 bases and J by 2 bases, with 13 bases between. In DNA, the CDR3 is TGTGCCAGCAGCTTACTGCGACAGAGAGGCAATCAGCCCCAGCATTTT. The encoded protein is CASSLLRQRGNQPQHF.

The chain carries TRBV5-1 and TRBJ1-3; D is ambiguous. Germline V lookup: CDR1 SGHRS, CDR2 YFSETQ. The CDR3 covers 14 residues. V lost 5 bases and J 1 base, leaving 10 bases between the germline ends. CDR3 in amino acids: CASSPDQSGNTIYF. The CDR3 bases are TGCGCCAGCAGTCCGGACCAATCTGGAAACACCATATATTTT.

The rearrangement joins TRBV30 to TRBJ1-1; 7 bases agree with TRBD1. This CDR3 is built from 17 residues. Germline V gene lookup returns CDR1 GTSNPN and CDR2 SVGIG (reference sequence). The ends lost 1 base at V and 0 bases at J; junction bases unmatched: 11. The CDR3 protein is CAWSALLPGTVNTEAFF. The DNA for the CDR3 is TGTGCCTGGAGTGCCTTGCTTCCCGGGACAGTGAACACTGAAGCTTTCTTT.